This T cell receptor beta chain was found in a study of naive and memory T cell subsets. The study's findings and limits: Naive repertoires, especially CD8, held a few larger clonotypes, possibly memory cells re-expressing CD45RA. In CD4 and CD8 cells, diversity dropped from naive through EMRA.

The CDR3 length is 16 residues. V lost 0 bases, J lost 3 bases, and 5 bases stayed unmatched. Per the germline V gene, CDR1 is SGDLS and CDR2 is YYNGEE. Two oligonucleotides, mixed equimolar, formed the beta constant-region primer covering TRBC1 and TRBC2. Four rounds of PCR amplified the ligated cDNA using nested alpha and beta constant-region primers plus SP2. From the UMI-ligation and nested PCR reads, TCRdb called clonotypes with MiXCR, one entry per CDR3 protein. The table lists approximately 140,000 distinct CDR3 sequences, 15% to 25% of them singletons. As regards this clonotype: The target antigen is unknown.

The sequence derives from a human donor in good health. Specimen: naive CD8+ T cells from blood. This chain uses TRBV9 with TRBJ2-3; 9 nucleotides agree with TRBD1. The CDR3 region has the DNA TGTGCCAGCAGCGTAGACGGCGGGACAGGGACAGATACGCAGTATTTT. Encoded protein: CASSVDGGTGTDTQYF.